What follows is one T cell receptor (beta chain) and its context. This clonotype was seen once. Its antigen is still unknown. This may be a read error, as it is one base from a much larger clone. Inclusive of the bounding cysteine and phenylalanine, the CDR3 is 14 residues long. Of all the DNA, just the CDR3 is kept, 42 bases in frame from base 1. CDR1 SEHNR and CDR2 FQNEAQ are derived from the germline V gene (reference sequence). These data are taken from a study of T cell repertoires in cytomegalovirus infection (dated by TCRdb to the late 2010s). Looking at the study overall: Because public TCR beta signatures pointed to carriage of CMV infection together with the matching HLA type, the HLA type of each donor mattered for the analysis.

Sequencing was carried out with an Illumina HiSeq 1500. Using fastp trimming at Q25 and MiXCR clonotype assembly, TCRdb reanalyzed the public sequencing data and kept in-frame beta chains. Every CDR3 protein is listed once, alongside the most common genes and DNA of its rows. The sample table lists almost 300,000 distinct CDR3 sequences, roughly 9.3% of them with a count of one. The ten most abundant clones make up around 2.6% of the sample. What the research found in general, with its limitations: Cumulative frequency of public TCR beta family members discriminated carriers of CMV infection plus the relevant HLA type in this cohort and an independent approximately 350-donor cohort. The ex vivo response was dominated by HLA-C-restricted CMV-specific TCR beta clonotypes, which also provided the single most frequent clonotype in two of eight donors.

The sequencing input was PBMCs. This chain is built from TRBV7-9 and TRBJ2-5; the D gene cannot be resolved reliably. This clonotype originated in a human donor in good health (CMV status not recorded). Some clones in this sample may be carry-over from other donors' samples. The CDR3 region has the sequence CTSSLEGFQETQYF. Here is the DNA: TGTACCAGCAGCTTAGAAGGATTCCAAGAGACCCAGTACTTC.